This T cell receptor beta chain derives from a study of T-cell reconstitution after alpha-beta-depleted transplantation in children. As it was prepared, the TCRbeta library received unique molecular identifiers. TCRdb reanalysed the PCR reads using MiXCR and keeps one entry per CDR3 protein. The sample includes around 530,000 distinct CDR3 sequences, 30% to 35% seen only once; the top ten take approximately 2.3%. This clonotype was counted between two and nine times. V shed 1 base and J shed 4 bases, with 8 bases lying between them. Germline CDR1 GTSNPN, CDR2 SVGIG (reference sequence). CDR3 length equals 13 residues.

The TCR was taken from a human donor who donated a stem cell graft to a child with aplastic anemia. This specimen consisted of PBMCs from the stem cell graft donor, obtained from the stem cell graft. V usage is TRBV30 and J usage is TRBJ1-5; TRBD1 might be the D (5 bases). CDR3 bases: TGTGCCTGGAGTGGGGGGGAGAATCAGCCCCAGCATTTT. This sequence encodes CAWSGGENQPQHF.